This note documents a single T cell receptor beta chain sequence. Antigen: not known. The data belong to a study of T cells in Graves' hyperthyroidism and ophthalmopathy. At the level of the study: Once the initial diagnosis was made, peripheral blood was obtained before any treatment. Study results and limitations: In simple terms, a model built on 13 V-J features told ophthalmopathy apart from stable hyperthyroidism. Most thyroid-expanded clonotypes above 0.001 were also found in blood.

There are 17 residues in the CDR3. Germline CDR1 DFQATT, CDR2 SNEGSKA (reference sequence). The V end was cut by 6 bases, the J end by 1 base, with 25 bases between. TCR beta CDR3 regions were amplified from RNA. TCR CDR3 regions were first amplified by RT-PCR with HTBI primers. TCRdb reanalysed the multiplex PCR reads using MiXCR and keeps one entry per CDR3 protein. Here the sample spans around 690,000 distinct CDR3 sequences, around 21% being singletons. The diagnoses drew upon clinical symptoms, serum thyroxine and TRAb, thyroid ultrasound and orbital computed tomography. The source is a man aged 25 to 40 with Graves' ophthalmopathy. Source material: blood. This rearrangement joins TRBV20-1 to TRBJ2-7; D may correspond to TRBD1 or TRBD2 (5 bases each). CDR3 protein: CSASLPGGILRSYEQYF. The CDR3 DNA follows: TGCAGTGCCTCTCTGCCTGGGGGAATCTTAAGATCCTACGAGCAGTACTTC.